This T cell receptor (beta chain) originates from a study of control samples from healthy donors and cancer patients. The repertoire was sequenced with immunoSEQ multiplex PCR; TCRdb's copy has only in-frame clones and lacks some. The data hold about 100,000 clones, with roughly 90% observed a single time. The V gene's germline CDR1 is MNHNY and CDR2 SVGAGI (reference sequence). The germline V and J ends were trimmed by 8 bases and 0 bases, with 13 bases remaining between them. The CDR3 has 14 amino acids. The genes are TRBV6-6 and TRBJ1-1; no firm D call. Sequenced sample: blood. The receptor comes from a woman aged 45 to 65 in good health. For the CDR3, the DNA is TGTGCCAGCGGGAGCGGGAGCCTGAACACTGAAGCTTTCTTT. Protein sequence: CASGSGSLNTEAFF.